This entry lists 30 T cell receptor beta chains sequenced from one sample in a study of blood T cell repertoires in COVID-19. Clones were read by immunoSEQ multiplex PCR, and TCRdb kept only the in-frame ones, dropping some. Of approximately 70,000 clones in the sample, 88% were seen once. Sequencing used peripheral blood. All receptors come from a human donor in a cohort sampled during active COVID-19.

This chain uses TRBV18 with TRBJ2-4, with 8 bases aligning to TRBD2. J lost 2 bases, V lost 3 bases, and 6 bases had no gene match. Germline V gene lookup returns CDR1 KGHSH and CDR2 LQKENI. The CDR3 sequence is 16 residues long. CDR3 bases: TGTGCCAGCTCACCGGGCGGGAGGCCACCCAAAAACATTCAGTACTTC. Translated, it gives CASSPGGRPPKNIQYF.

The chain combines TRBV7-8 with TRBJ2-1; TRBD1 might be the D (5 bases). Looked up from germline, CDR1 is SGHVS and CDR2 is FQNEAQ. The ends were cut back, 4 bases at V and 2 bases at J, with 15 bases in the middle. The CDR3 contains 16 residues. CDR3 sequence: CASSSPKGPTYNEQFF. Written as DNA, the CDR3 is TGTGCCAGCAGCTCTCCTAAGGGGCCAACCTACAATGAGCAGTTCTTC. The variable domain in full, with the rest retrieved from reference TRBV7-8 and TRBJ2-1, is GAGVSQSPRYKVAKRGQDVALRCDPISGHVSLFWYQQALGQGPEFLTYFQNEAQLDKSGLPSDRFFAERPEGSVSTLKIQRTQQEDSAVYLCASSSPKGPTYNEQFFGPGTRLTVL.

The J gene is TRBJ1-4, the V gene TRBV27; D possibly corresponds to TRBD1 (5 bases). The CDR3 covers 15 residues. Germline V CDR1 and CDR2: MNHEY, SMNVEV (reference sequence). The V end lost 4 bases, the J end lost 2 bases, and 11 bases lay between the germline ends. The CDR3 nucleotides are TGTGCCAGCAGTTCCCAGGGATCTACTAATGAAAAACTGTTTTTT. Its protein product is CASSSQGSTNEKLFF.

This clone is deemed medium-sized. The same CDR3 also results from other DNA sequences found in this sample. This chain connects TRBV29-1 to TRBJ1-2, with 9 nucleotides matching TRBD1. Trimming at V came to 4 bases and at J to 5 bases, leaving 5 bases not matched to a gene. Germline CDR1 reads SQVTM; CDR2 reads ANQGSEA. This CDR3 comprises 13 residues. CDR3 nucleotides: TGCAGCGTTGGGACAGGGGTTGGATATGGCTACACCTTC. Translating it yields CSVGTGVGYGYTF.

This sequence joins TRBV7-9 and TRBJ1-5, with D uncertain. CDR3 length: 14 amino acids. Germline assignment: CDR1 SEHNR and CDR2 FQNEAQ (reference sequence). Trimming took off 1 base at V and 0 bases at J, with 4 bases between the two ends. The CDR3 loop reads CASSLDISNQPQHF. CDR3 DNA sequence: TGTGCCAGCAGCTTAGACATTAGCAATCAGCCCCAGCATTTT.

DNA for the CDR3: TGTGCCAGCAGGGACACCGGGAACACTGAAGCTTTCTTT. Its protein product is CASRDTGNTEAFF. The chain joins TRBV7-2 to TRBJ1-1, with a possible D match to TRBD1 (5 bases). The V end was cut by 6 bases, the J end by 1 base, with 9 bases between. Germline V gives CDR1 SGHTA, CDR2 FQGNSA. CDR3 length: 13 amino acids.

The chain is built from TRBV5-1 and TRBJ1-2; 7 positions match TRBD1. Trimming at V came to 4 bases and at J to 1 base, leaving 16 bases not matched to a gene. The CDR3 spans 18 residues. Looked up from germline, CDR1 is SGHRS and CDR2 is YFSETQ. Here the CDR3 reads CASSRDPGQTNINYGYTF. The CDR3 DNA sequence: TGCGCCAGCAGCCGCGACCCGGGACAGACGAATATTAACTATGGCTACACCTTC.

The chain couples TRBV5-4 to TRBJ2-3, with a weak D call TRBD2 (5 bases). The CDR3 covers 13 residues. Germline values: CDR1 SGHNT, CDR2 YYREEE (reference sequence). Trimming shortened V by 7 bases and J by 2 bases, and 11 bases separated the two germline ends. The CDR3 DNA is TGTGCCAGCTCCCTCGGGATCACAGATACGCAGTATTTT. This encodes CASSLGITDTQYF.

V gene TRBV7-8 combines with J gene TRBJ1-2; a possible D gene is TRBD1 (6 bases). Germline CDR1 and CDR2: SGHVS and FQNEAQ. V lost 7 bases and J 4 bases, leaving 13 bases between the germline ends. This CDR3 comprises 13 residues. CDR3 residues: CASTTGFGYGYTF. The DNA for the CDR3 is TGTGCCAGCACTACAGGGTTTGGCTATGGCTACACCTTC.

The chain's CDR3 is CASSLFVAAGNEQFF. DNA of the CDR3: TGTGCCAGCAGTTTATTCGTAGCGGCGGGAAATGAGCAGTTCTTC. The chain is built from TRBV28 and TRBJ2-1; D is perhaps TRBD2 (6 bases). Between the trimmed V and J ends, which lost 1 base and 7 bases, there was a span of 14 bases. The CDR3 spans 15 residues. CDR1 and CDR2 (germline): MDHEN, SYDVKM.

The chain has TRBV27 and TRBJ2-7; 13 bases are shared with TRBD2. This CDR3 comprises 16 residues. Germline values: CDR1 MNHEY, CDR2 SMNVEV (reference sequence). Trimming cost V 5 bases and J 0 bases; bases outside gene matches: 4. The CDR3 sequence: CASSPRTSGGSYEQYF. The DNA of the CDR3 is TGTGCCAGCAGTCCTAGGACTAGCGGGGGCTCCTACGAGCAGTACTTC.

This chain uses TRBV7-9 with TRBJ1-5; TRBD1 is a possible D gene (6 bases). CDR1 is SEHNR and CDR2 is FQNEAQ in the germline V gene (reference sequence). The V gene lost 4 bases and the J gene lost 5 bases, with 12 bases spanning the gap. CDR3 size: 14 residues. CDR3 nucleotides: TGTGCCAGCAGCTCTAAGTCAGGGGATCAGCCCCAGCATTTT. Its protein product is CASSSKSGDQPQHF.

The chain links TRBV28 to TRBJ2-5; D might be TRBD2 (5 bases). The V end lost 10 bases, the J end lost 3 bases, and 15 bases lay between the germline ends. The germline V gene encodes CDR1 MDHEN and CDR2 SYDVKM. This CDR3 is 13 amino acids long. The DNA for the CDR3 is TGTGCCACCGCCAAGTCCGGGAAAGAGACCCAGTACTTC. It encodes CATAKSGKETQYF.

The J gene is TRBJ1-5, the V gene TRBV19, with D perhaps matching TRBD1 (5 bases). The germline gives CDR1 LNHDA, CDR2 SQIVND (reference sequence). V was clipped by 5 bases and J by 3 bases, with 11 bases between them. This CDR3 contains 14 residues. CDR3 DNA: TGTGCCAGTAGTGAGACAGCCTACAATCAGCCCCAGCATTTT. Encoded protein: CASSETAYNQPQHF.

This clone showed up just a few times. The chain carries TRBV5-6 and TRBJ1-1; D unresolved. Germline V lookup: CDR1 SGHDT, CDR2 YYEEEE. V lost 0 bases and J 3 bases, leaving 6 bases between the germline ends. The CDR3 sequence is 13 residues long. The DNA for the CDR3 is TGTGCCAGCAGCTTGGAGCTGTACACTGAAGCTTTCTTT. Translation gives CASSLELYTEAFF.

DNA of the CDR3: TGTGCCAGCAGCTGGACAGGCAGCACAGATACGCAGTATTTT. Encoded protein: CASSWTGSTDTQYF. The gene calls are TRBV11-1 and TRBJ2-3; 7 bases are shared with TRBD1. The junction had 1 base not matched to a gene; V was cut back by 4 bases and J by 0 bases. Per germline, CDR1 SGHAT and CDR2 FQDESV (reference sequence). This CDR3 contains 14 residues.

This sequence joins TRBV3-1 (or the pseudogene TRBV3-2) and TRBJ2-1; weak D call: TRBD1 (5 bases). The CDR3 length is 17 residues. V gave up 0 bases and J gave up 0 bases, with 12 bases separating them. Germline CDR1 reads LGHDT; CDR2 reads YNNKEL (reference sequence). The CDR3: CASSQEDLGPSYNEQFF. The CDR3 nucleotides are TGTGCCAGCAGCCAAGAAGATCTGGGGCCCTCCTACAATGAGCAGTTCTTC.

The chain employs TRBV12-3 or TRBV12-4 and TRBJ2-2; possibly TRBD2 for D (6 bases). Trimming stripped 8 bases from V and 6 bases from J, with 7 bases between. The CDR3 consists of 11 residues. The CDR3 DNA is TGTGCCAGCGGAGGGGCCGGGGAGCTGTTTTTT. It translates to CASGGAGELFF.

This clone was found a few times. This chain uses TRBV2 with TRBJ2-5; 16 bases fit TRBD2. The CDR3 is 16 amino acids. Per germline, CDR1 SNHLY and CDR2 FYNNEI. The V and J ends lost 6 bases and 5 bases, in that order; junction bases with no gene match: 6. CDR3 nucleotides: TGTGCCAGCAGGGGGACTAGCGGGAGGGCCCGGGAGACCCAGTACTTC. Protein sequence: CASRGTSGRARETQYF.

The chain employs TRBV30 and TRBJ2-7; TRBD1 is a possible D gene (6 bases). V lost 0 bases to trimming and J lost 3 bases, with 9 bases between them. The CDR3 spans 13 residues. Germline loops: CDR1 GTSNPN, CDR2 SVGIG (reference sequence). The CDR3 is CAWSVVGGYEQYF. The CDR3 bases are TGTGCCTGGAGTGTGGTAGGGGGCTACGAGCAGTACTTC.

The V and J genes are TRBV3-1 (or the pseudogene TRBV3-2) and TRBJ2-1, with 12 bases matching TRBD1. After removal of 3 bases from V and 7 bases from J, the junction contained 1 base not matched to a gene. CDR1 and CDR2 from the germline V gene are LGHDT and YNNKEL (reference sequence). This CDR3 comprises 14 residues. The CDR3 coding sequence is TGTGCCAGCAGCCAGGGACAGGGGGCTAATGAGCAGTTCTTC. Amino acid sequence: CASSQGQGANEQFF.

CDR3 coding DNA: TGTGCCATCATCTCGTGGGGCCGTAATGAGCAGTTCTTC. Translating it yields CAIISWGRNEQFF. The rearrangement links TRBV12-3 or TRBV12-4 to TRBJ2-1, with a weak D call TRBD1 (5 bases). Between the trimmed V and J ends, which lost 10 bases and 7 bases, there was a span of 17 bases. CDR3 length equals 13 residues.

This clone was found a few times. The chain combines TRBV9 with TRBJ2-2, with 8 nucleotides matching TRBD1. CDR1 SGDLS and CDR2 YYNGEE come from the germline V gene. The ends lost 6 bases at V and 2 bases at J; junction bases unmatched: 15. This CDR3 spans 18 amino acids. The CDR3 here is CASTSRPRTGGNTGELFF. The CDR3 DNA follows: TGTGCCAGCACCTCCCGCCCCAGAACAGGGGGTAACACCGGGGAGCTGTTTTTT.

The CDR3: CASSFYGRAVAGTDTQYF. The CDR3 bases are TGTGCCAGCAGTTTTTACGGGAGGGCCGTGGCAGGCACAGATACGCAGTATTTT. The J gene is TRBJ2-3, the V gene TRBV28, with 8 bases that match TRBD2. Germline V gene sequence: CDR1 MDHEN, CDR2 SYDVKM. The CDR3 spans 18 residues. J lost 1 base, V lost 3 bases, and 12 bases had no gene match.

The V call is TRBV6-5, the J call TRBJ1-2; TRBD1 is a possible D gene (6 bases). The CDR3 is made up of 12 amino acids. Germline CDR1 MNHEY, CDR2 SVGAGI. The CDR3 DNA follows: TGTGCGTCACAGGGACCAATCTATGGCTACACCTTC. It is translated as CASQGPIYGYTF.

The CDR3: CASSDPTGSHEQYF. CDR3 bases: TGTGCCAGCAGTGACCCGACAGGGTCCCACGAGCAGTACTTC. The rearrangement joins TRBV2 to TRBJ2-7; 7 bases line up with TRBD1. The CDR3 runs 14 residues. J lost 5 bases, V lost 3 bases, and 7 bases had no gene match. Per the germline V gene, CDR1 is SNHLY and CDR2 is FYNNEI.

The V and J genes are TRBV5-4 and TRBJ2-7, with 13 bases lining up with TRBD2. CDR1 is SGHNT and CDR2 is YYREEE in the germline V gene (reference sequence). This CDR3 spans 14 amino acids. V shed 2 bases and J 7 bases; nucleotides not matched to a gene: 3. The CDR3 DNA is TGTGCCAGCAGCTTAGGGACTAGCGGGACTGAGCAGTACTTC. As protein: CASSLGTSGTEQYF.

This clone was counted between two and nine times. The V gene is TRBV27, the J gene TRBJ1-6; 9 nucleotides align to TRBD1. The CDR3 extends over 14 amino acids. Germline V CDR1 and CDR2: MNHEY, SMNVEV (reference sequence). J lost 10 bases, V lost 3 bases, and 4 bases had no gene match. The chain's CDR3 is CASSLGTGISPLHF. Here the CDR3 DNA reads TGTGCCAGCAGTTTGGGGACAGGGATCTCACCCCTCCACTTT.

The genes are TRBV10-3 and TRBJ2-7, with 7 nucleotides matching TRBD1. Germline V gene data show CDR1 as ENHRY and CDR2 as SYGVKD. V lost 3 bases and J lost 3; bases outside the gene matches: 5. There are 14 residues in the CDR3. CDR3 DNA: TGTGCCATCAGTGAACCGACAGGGATCTACGAGCAGTACTTC. Encoded protein: CAISEPTGIYEQYF.

This chain joins TRBV5-1 and TRBJ2-5; D perhaps matches TRBD2 (6 bases). The CDR3 has 14 residues. The germline CDR1 and CDR2 sequences are SGHRS and YFSETQ. Trimming shortened V by 3 bases and J by 5 bases, and 14 bases separated the two germline ends. CDR3 bases: TGCGCCAGCAGCTCTCGGGGGAAGTTGGAGACCCAGTACTTC. The encoded protein is CASSSRGKLETQYF. The complete variable domain, with remaining parts taken from reference TRBV5-1 and TRBJ2-5, reads KAGVTQTPRYLIKTRGQQVTLSCSPISGHRSVSWYQQTPGQGLQFLFEYFSETQRNKGNFPGRFSGRQFSNSRSEMNVSTLELGDSALYLCASSSRGKLETQYFGPGTRLLVL.